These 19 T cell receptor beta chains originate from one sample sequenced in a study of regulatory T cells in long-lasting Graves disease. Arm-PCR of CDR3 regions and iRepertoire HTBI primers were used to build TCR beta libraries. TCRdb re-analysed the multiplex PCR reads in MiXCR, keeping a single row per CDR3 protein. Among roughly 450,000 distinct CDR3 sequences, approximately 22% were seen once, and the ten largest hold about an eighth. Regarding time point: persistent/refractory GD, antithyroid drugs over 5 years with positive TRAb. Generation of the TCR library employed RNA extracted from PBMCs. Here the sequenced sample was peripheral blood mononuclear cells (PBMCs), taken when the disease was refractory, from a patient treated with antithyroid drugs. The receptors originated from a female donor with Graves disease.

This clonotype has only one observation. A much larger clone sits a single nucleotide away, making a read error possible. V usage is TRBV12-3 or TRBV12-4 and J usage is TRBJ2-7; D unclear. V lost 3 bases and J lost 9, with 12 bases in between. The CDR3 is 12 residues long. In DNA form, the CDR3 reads TGTGCCAGCAGTTTTGGGCAAATCGGGCAGTACTTC. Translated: CASSFGQIGQYF.

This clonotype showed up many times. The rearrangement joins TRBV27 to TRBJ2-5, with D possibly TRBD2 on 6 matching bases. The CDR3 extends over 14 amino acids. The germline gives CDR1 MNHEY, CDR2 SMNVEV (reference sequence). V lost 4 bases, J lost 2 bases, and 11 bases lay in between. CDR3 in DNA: TGTGCCAGCAGTTCCGGGACTCCGCAAGAGACCCAGTACTTC. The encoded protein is CASSSGTPQETQYF.

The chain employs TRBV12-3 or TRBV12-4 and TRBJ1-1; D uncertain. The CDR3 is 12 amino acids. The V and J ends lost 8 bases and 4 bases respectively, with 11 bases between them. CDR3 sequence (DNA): TGTGCCAGCGTGCGGGGTTTCACTGAAGCTTTCTTT. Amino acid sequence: CASVRGFTEAFF.

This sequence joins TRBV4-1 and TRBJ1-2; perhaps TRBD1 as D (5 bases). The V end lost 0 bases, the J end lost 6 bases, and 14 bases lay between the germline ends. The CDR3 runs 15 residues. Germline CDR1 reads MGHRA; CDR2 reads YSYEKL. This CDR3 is CASSQDPGRRDGYTF. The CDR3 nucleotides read TGCGCCAGCAGCCAAGACCCAGGGCGTAGAGATGGCTACACCTTC.

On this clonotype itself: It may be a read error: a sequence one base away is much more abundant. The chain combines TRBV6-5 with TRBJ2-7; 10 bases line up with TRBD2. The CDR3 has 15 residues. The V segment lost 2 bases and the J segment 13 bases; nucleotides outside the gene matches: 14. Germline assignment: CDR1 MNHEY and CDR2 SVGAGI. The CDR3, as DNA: TGTGCCAGCAGTTACGGACCTAGCGGGAGCGCCACAAATTACTTC. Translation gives CASSYGPSGSATNYF.

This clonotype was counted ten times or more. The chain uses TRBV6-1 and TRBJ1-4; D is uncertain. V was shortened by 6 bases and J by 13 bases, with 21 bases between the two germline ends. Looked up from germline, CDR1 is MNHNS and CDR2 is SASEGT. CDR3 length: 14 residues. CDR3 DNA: TGTGCCAGCAGGTCCTTAGGACGTTCTCGCCGACTGTTTTTT. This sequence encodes CASRSLGRSRRLFF.

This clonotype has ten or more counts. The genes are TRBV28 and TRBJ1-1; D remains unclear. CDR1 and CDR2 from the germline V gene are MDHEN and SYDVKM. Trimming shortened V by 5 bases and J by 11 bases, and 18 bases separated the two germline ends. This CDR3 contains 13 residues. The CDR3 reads CASSIPGTEVAFF. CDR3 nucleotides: TGTGCCAGCAGTATCCCCGGCACCGAGGTGGCTTTCTTT.

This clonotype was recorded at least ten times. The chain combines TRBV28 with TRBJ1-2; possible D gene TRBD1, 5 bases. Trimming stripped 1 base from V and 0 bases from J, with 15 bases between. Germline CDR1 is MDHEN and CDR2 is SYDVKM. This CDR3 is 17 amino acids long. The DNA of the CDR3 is TGTGCCAGCAGTTTATCCATATCGGGGCCAGCTAACTATGGCTACACCTTC. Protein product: CASSLSISGPANYGYTF.

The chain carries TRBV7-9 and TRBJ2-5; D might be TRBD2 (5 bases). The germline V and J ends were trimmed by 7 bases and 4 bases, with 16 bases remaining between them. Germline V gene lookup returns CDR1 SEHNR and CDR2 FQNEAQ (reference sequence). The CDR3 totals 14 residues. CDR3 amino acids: CASTSSGTRETQYF. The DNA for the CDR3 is TGTGCCAGCACCTCTTCGGGAACGAGAGAGACCCAGTACTTC.

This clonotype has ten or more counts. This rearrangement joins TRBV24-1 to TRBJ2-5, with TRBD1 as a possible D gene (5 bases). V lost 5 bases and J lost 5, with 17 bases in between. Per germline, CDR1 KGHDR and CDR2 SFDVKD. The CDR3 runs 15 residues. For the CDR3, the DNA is TGTGCCACCAGTGTAGATTTGGGGCCAAGGGAGACCCAGTACTTC. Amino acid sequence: CATSVDLGPRETQYF.

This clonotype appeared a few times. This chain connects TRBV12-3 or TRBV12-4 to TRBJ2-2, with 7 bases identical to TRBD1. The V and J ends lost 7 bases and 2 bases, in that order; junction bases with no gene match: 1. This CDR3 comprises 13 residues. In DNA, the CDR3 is TGTGCCAGCAACAGGGGCAACACCGGGGAGCTGTTTTTT. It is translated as CASNRGNTGELFF.

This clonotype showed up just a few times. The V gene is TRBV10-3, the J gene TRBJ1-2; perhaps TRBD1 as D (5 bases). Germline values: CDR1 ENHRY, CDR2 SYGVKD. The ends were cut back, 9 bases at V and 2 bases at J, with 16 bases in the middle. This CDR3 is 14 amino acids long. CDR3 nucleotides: TGTGCCATTAGACCGGGGGGGTCGAACTATGGCTACACCTTC. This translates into CAIRPGGSNYGYTF.

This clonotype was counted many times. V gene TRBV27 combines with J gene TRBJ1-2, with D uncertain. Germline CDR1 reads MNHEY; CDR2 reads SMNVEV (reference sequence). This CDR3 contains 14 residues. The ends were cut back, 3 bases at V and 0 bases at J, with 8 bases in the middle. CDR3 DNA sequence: TGTGCCAGCAGTTTCAGAGGAGCTAACTATGGCTACACCTTC. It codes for CASSFRGANYGYTF.

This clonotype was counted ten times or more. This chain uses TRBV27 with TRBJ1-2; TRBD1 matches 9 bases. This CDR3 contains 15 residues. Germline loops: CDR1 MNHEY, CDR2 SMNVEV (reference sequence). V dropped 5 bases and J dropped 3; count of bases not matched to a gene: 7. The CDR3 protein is CASSKQGAVYYGYTF. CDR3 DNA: TGTGCCAGCAGTAAACAGGGGGCAGTGTACTATGGCTACACCTTC.

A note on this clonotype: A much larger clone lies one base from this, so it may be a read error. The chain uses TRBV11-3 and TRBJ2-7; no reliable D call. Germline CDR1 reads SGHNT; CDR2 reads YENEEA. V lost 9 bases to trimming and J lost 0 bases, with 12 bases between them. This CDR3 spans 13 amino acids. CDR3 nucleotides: TGTGCCAGTAAGGCGGCTAGCTCCTACGAGCAGTACTTC. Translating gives CASKAASSYEQYF.

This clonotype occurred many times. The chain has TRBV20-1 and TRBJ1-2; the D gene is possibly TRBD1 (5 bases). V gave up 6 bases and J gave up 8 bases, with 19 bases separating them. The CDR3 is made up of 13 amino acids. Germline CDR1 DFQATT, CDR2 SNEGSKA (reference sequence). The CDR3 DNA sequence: TGCAGTGCCATTAGTGCGGGACTGAGGGGCTACACCTTC. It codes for CSAISAGLRGYTF.

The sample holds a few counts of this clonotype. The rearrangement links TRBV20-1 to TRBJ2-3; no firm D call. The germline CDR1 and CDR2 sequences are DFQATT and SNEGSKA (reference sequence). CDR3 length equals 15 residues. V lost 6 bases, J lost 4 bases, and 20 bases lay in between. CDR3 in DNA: TGCAGTGCGAGACCTAGGGATACGACCCCAGATACGCAGTATTTT. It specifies CSARPRDTTPDTQYF.

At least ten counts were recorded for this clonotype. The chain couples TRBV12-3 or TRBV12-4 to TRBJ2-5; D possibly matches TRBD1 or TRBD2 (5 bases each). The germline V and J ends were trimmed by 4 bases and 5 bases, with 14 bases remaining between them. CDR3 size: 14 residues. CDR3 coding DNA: TGTGCCAGCAGTTCCATGGGACCCAGTGAGACCCAGTACTTC. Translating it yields CASSSMGPSETQYF.

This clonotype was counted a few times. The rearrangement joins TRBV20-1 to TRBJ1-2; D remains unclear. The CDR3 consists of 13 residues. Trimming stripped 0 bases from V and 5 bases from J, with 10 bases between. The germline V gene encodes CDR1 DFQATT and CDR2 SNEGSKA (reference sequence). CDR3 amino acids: CSARDLDLYGYTF. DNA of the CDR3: TGCAGTGCTAGAGATCTGGATCTGTATGGCTACACCTTC.